There are a few counts of the clone carrying this TCR beta chain. The data are from a study of blood T cell repertoires in COVID-19. For the study at large: Material from acute and convalescent COVID-19 was sourced from the United States, Italy and Spain.

The CDR3 sequence is 16 residues long. With 5 bases removed from V and 2 bases from J, the gap between germline ends came to 18 bases. CDR1 MDHEN and CDR2 SYDVKM come from the germline V gene. In the original processing: Amplification with reference gene primers provided the estimates of nucleated cell counts. Clones were read by immunoSEQ multiplex PCR, and TCRdb kept only the in-frame ones, dropping some. V and J calls and clone size follow that table, whereas D and trimming were derived from the DNA. This table holds a few hundred thousand clones, around nine tenths found once. Sequenced: peripheral blood. V gene TRBV28 combines with J gene TRBJ2-5, with a tentative D call TRBD1 (6 bases). This clonotype was sampled from a man aged 55-75 years with acute or convalescent COVID-19. CDR3 sequence reads: CASSLDRRPPQETQYF. DNA for the CDR3: TGTGCCAGCAGTCTAGACAGGCGTCCCCCACAAGAGACCCAGTACTTC.